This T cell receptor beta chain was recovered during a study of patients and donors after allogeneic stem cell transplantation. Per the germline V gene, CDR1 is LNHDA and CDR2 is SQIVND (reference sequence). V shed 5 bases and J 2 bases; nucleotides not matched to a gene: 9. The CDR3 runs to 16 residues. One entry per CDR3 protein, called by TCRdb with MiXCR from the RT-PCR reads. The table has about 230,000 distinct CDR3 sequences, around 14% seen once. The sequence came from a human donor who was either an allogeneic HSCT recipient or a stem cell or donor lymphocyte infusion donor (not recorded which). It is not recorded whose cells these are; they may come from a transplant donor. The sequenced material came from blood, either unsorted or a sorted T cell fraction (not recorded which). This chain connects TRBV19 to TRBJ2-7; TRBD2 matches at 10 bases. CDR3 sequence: CASSAGVTSGAYEQYF. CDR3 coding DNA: TGTGCCAGTAGTGCAGGGGTAACTAGCGGGGCCTACGAGCAGTACTTC.